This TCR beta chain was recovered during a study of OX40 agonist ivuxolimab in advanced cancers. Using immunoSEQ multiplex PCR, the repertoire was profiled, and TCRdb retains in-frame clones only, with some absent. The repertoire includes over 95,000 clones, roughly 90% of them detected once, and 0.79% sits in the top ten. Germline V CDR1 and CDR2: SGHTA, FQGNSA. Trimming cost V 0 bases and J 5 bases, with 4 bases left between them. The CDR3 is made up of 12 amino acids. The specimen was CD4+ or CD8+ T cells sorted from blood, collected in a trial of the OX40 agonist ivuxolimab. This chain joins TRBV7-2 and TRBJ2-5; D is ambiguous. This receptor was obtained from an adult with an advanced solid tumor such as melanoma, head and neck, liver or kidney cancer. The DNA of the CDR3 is TGTGCCAGCAGCTTAGCGTACGAGACCCAGTACTTC. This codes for CASSLAYETQYF.